One T cell receptor (beta chain) is described in this entry. CD45RO-negative, CCR7-positively selected cells formed the naive CD8 fraction, excluding terminally differentiated effector memory CD45RA+ cells. In germline, CDR1 is SGHDN, CDR2 FVKESK. The CDR3 spans 13 residues. Trimming shortened V by 0 bases and J by 4 bases, and 6 bases separated the two germline ends. This entry comes from a study of shared clonotypes between healthy human individuals. Several immunoSEQ plates held equal portions of the genomic DNA taken from each subset. Produced via immunoSEQ multiplex PCR; TCRdb's table is partial and in-frame only. The profile covers approximately 810,000 clones, with about 91% appearing a single time and around 24% taken by the ten largest.

This sequence originates from a man aged 30 to 45 in good health. The source material was naive CD8+ T cells sorted from blood. This rearrangement joins TRBV14 to TRBJ1-2; D possibly corresponds to TRBD1 (6 bases). CDR3 residues: CASSQEDSYGYTF. CDR3 nucleotides: TGTGCCAGCAGCCAAGAGGACAGCTATGGCTACACCTTC.